This record looks at one T cell receptor (beta chain) sequence and its context. Compared with germline, one end of the junction differs, possibly owing to a read error. The data were taken from a study of blood T cell repertoires in COVID-19. The CDR3 is made up of 11 amino acids. Germline-derived CDR1 and CDR2 are LNHDA and SQIVND (reference sequence). The protocol was immunoSEQ multiplex PCR, while the TCRdb copy is restricted to in-frame clones and leaves out a portion. This sample has 150,000 to 200,000 clones, with around 84% found just once. The source material was peripheral blood. V gene TRBV19 combines with J gene TRBJ2-7, with D maybe TRBD2 (7 bases). This TCR came from a woman at least 80 years old with acute or convalescent COVID-19. The CDR3 region is CNRGAAYEQYF. CDR3 sequence (DNA): TGCAATCGGGGGGCCGCCTACGAGCAGTACTTC.